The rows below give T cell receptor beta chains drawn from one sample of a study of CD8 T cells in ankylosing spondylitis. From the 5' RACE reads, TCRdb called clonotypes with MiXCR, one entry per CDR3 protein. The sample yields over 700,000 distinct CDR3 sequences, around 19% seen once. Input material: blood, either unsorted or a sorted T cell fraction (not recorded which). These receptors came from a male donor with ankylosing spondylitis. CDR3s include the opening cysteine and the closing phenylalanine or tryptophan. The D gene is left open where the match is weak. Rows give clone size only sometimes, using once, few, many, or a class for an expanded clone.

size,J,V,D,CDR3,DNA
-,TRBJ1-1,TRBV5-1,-,CASSSDTGTEAFF,TGCGCCAGCAGCTCTGACACTGGCACTGAAGCTTTCTTT
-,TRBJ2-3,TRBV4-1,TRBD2,CASSLYREAPTDTQYF,TGCGCCAGCAGCCTCTACCGGGAGGCCCCCACAGATACGCAGTATTTT
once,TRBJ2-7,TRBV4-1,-,CASSQVGKTYEQYF,TGCGCCAGCAGCCAAGTCGGGAAAACCTACGAGCAGTACTTC
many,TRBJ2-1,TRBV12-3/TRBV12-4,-,CASSRTAYNEQFF,TGTGCCAGCAGCAGGACAGCCTACAATGAGCAGTTCTTC
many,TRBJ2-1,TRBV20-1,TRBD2,CSAPGLAGSNEQFF,TGCAGTGCACCCGGACTAGCGGGAAGTAATGAGCAGTTCTTC
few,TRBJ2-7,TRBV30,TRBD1,CAWSGGTGIRPEQYF,TGTGCCTGGAGTGGAGGGACAGGGATACGGCCCGAGCAGTACTTC
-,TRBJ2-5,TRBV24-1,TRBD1,CATSVTGDAGTQYF,TGTGCCACCAGTGTAACAGGGGATGCAGGGACCCAGTACTTC
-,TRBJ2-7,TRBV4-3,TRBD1,CASSQGWTGSYEQYF,TGCGCCAGCAGCCAAGGCTGGACAGGCTCCTACGAGCAGTACTTC
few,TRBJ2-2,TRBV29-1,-,CSVSSRSGELFF,TGCAGCGTTTCTAGTAGGTCCGGGGAGCTGTTTTTT
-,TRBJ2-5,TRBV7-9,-,CASSLSGVGETQYF,TGTGCCAGCAGCTTAAGTGGGGTCGGGGAGACCCAGTACTTC
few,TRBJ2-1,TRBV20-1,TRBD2,CSASMGGVRNEQFF,TGCAGTGCGAGCATGGGAGGGGTCCGCAATGAGCAGTTCTTC
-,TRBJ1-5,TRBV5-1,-,CASSLDSSSNQPQHF,TGCGCCAGCAGCTTGGATTCCAGTAGCAATCAGCCCCAGCATTTT
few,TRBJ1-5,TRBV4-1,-,CASSREAGPEFGPQHF,TGCGCCAGCAGCCGGGAGGCAGGGCCCGAATTCGGCCCCCAGCATTTT
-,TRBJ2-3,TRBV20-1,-,CSARVRFTDTQYF,TGCAGTGCTCGGGTGCGTTTCACAGATACGCAGTATTTT
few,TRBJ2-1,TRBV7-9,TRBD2,CASSLGEGLYNEQFF,TGTGCCAGCAGCTTAGGGGAGGGCCTTTACAATGAGCAGTTCTTC
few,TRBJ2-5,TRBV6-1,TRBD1,CASSVRQGTQETQYF,TGTGCCAGCAGTGTCCGACAGGGGACCCAAGAGACCCAGTACTTC
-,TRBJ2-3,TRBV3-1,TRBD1,CASSQKGQATDTQYF,TGTGCCAGCAGCCAAAAGGGACAGGCCACAGATACGCAGTATTTT
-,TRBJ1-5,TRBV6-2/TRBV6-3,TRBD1,CASSYFRGRGLGQPQHF,TGTGCCAGCAGTTACTTCAGGGGGCGCGGTCTGGGTCAGCCCCAGCATTTT
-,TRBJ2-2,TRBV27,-,CASSPERLFF,TGTGCCAGCAGCCCCGAACGGCTGTTTTTT
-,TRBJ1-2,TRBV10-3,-,CAISSDLGGYGYTF,TGTGCCATCAGTTCAGACTTAGGTGGCTATGGCTACACCTTC
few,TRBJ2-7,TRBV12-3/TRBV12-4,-,CASRRAGESYEQYF,TGTGCCAGCAGAAGGGCAGGGGAAAGCTACGAGCAGTACTTC
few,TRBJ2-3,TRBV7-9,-,CASSPGTSVLEIDTQYF,TGTGCCAGCAGCCCCGGGACCTCCGTTCTTGAGATAGATACGCAGTATTTT
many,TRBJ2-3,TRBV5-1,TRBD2,CASSYGLAGGKTDTQYF,TGCGCCAGCAGCTATGGACTAGCGGGGGGAAAAACAGATACGCAGTATTTT
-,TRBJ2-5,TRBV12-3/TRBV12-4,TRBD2,CASSPLAEWETQYF,TGTGCCAGCAGTCCCCTAGCGGAGTGGGAGACCCAGTACTTC
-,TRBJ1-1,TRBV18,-,CASSPKAGPNTEAFF,TGTGCCAGCTCACCGAAGGCAGGGCCGAACACTGAAGCTTTCTTT
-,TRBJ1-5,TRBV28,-,CASSFGYGGSNQPQHF,TGTGCCAGCAGTTTTGGTTATGGTGGGAGCAATCAGCCCCAGCATTTT
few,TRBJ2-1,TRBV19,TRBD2,CASSSRVAGDIHEQFF,TGTGCCAGTAGCTCTCGGGTAGCGGGAGATATCCACGAGCAGTTCTTC
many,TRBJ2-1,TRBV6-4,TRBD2,CASSDSGGSVNEQFF,TGTGCCAGCAGTGACTCTGGCGGGAGTGTCAATGAGCAGTTCTTC
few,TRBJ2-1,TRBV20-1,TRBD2,CSPLSGRGNEQFF,TGCAGTCCCCTTAGCGGGAGAGGGAATGAGCAGTTCTTC
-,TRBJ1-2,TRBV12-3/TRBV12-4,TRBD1,CASSLGAGQTTYGYTF,TGTGCCAGCAGTCTGGGGGCGGGACAGACGACCTATGGCTACACCTTC
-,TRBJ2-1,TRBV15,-,CATSSDGTVAFF,TGTGCCACCAGCAGCGACGGGACGGTCGCGTTCTTC
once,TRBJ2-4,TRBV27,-,CASSPNLAKNNQYF,TGTGCCAGCAGTCCCAATTTAGCCAAAAACAATCAGTACTTC
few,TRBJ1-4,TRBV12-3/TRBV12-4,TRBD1,CASSSGGANEKLFF,TGTGCCAGCAGTTCAGGGGGGGCTAATGAAAAACTGTTTTTT
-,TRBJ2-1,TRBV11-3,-,CASSGTLFDEQFF,TGTGCCAGCAGTGGGACTCTTTTCGATGAGCAGTTCTTC
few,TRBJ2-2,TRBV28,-,CASSLRVRPGELFF,TGTGCCAGCAGTTTAAGAGTGAGGCCCGGGGAGCTGTTTTTT
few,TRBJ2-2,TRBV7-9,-,CASSSLAASNTGELFF,TGTGCCAGCAGCTCTCTAGCTGCCTCGAACACCGGGGAGCTGTTTTTT
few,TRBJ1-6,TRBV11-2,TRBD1,CASSSEGQTSNSPLHF,TGTGCCAGCAGCTCCGAGGGACAGACCTCAAATTCACCCCTCCACTTT
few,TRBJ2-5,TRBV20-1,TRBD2,CSATGLADLQETQYF,TGCAGTGCTACGGGACTAGCGGATCTCCAAGAGACCCAGTACTTC
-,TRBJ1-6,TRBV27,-,CASSLNVPSSYNSPLHF,TGTGCCAGCAGTTTAAACGTACCTAGCTCCTATAATTCACCCCTCCACTTT
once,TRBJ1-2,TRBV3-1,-,CASSQDGGFSGYTF,TGTGCCAGCAGCCAAGACGGGGGGTTCAGTGGCTACACCTTC
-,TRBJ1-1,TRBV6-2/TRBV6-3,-,CASSYVGLGTEAFF,TGTGCCAGCAGTTACGTGGGGTTGGGCACTGAAGCTTTCTTT
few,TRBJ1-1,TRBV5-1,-,CASSLAPGENTEAFF,TGCGCCAGCAGCTTGGCACCAGGTGAGAACACTGAAGCTTTCTTT
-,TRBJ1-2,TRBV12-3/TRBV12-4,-,CASSLNPNGYTF,TGTGCCAGCAGTTTAAACCCCAATGGCTACACCTTC
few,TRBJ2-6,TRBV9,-,CASSVARSGANVLTF,TGTGCCAGCAGCGTAGCGAGATCTGGGGCCAACGTCCTGACTTTC
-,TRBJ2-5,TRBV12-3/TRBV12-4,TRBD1,CASSGQGLQETQYF,TGTGCCAGCAGTGGACAGGGTCTTCAAGAGACCCAGTACTTC
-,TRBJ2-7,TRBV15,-,CATSSPRDTSYEQYF,TGTGCCACCAGCTCCCCCCGGGACACCTCCTACGAGCAGTACTTC
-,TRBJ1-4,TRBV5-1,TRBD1,CASSSRQGDEKLFF,TGCGCCAGCAGCTCCCGACAGGGGGATGAAAAACTGTTTTTT
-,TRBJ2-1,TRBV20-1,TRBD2,CSATQTRTSGGSYNEQFF,TGCAGTGCCACCCAGACCCGCACTAGCGGGGGGAGCTACAATGAGCAGTTCTTC
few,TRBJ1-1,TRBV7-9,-,CASSPLRDFGGTEAFF,TGTGCCAGCAGCCCACTTAGGGATTTCGGGGGTACTGAAGCTTTCTTT
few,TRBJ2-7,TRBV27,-,CASSTQGGMVHEQYF,TGTGCCAGCAGTACCCAGGGGGGGATGGTCCACGAGCAGTACTTC
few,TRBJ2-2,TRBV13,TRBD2,CASSQRLAGTNTGELFF,TGTGCCAGCAGCCAGAGACTAGCGGGAACGAACACCGGGGAGCTGTTTTTT